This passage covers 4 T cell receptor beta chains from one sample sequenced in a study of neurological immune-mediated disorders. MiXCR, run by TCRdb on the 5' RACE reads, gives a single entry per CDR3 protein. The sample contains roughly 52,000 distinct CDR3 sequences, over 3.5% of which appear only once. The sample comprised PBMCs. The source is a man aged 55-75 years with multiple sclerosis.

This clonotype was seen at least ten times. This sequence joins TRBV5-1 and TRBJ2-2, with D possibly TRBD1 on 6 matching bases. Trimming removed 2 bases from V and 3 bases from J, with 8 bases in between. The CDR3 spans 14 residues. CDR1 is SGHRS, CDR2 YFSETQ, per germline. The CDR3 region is CASSFRTDTGELFF. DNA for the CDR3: TGCGCCAGCAGCTTCAGGACAGACACCGGGGAGCTGTTTTTT.

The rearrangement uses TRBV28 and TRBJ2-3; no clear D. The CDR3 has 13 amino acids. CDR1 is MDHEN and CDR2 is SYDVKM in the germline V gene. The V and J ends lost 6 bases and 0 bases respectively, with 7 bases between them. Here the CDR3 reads CASRVPSTDTQYF. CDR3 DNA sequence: TGTGCCAGCAGGGTCCCGAGCACAGATACGCAGTATTTT.

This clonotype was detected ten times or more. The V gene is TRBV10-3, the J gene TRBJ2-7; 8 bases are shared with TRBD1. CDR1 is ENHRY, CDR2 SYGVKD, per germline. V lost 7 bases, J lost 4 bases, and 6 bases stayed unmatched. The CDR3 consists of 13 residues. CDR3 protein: CAIKTQGAYEQYF. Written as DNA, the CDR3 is TGTGCCATCAAGACGCAGGGGGCGTACGAGCAGTACTTC.

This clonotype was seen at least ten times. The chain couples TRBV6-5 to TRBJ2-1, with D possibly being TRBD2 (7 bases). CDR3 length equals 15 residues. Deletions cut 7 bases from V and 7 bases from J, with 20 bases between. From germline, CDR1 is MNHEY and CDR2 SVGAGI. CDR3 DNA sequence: TGTGCCAGCACCTCTCTGGGGGGGGCAGGGAATGAGCAGTTCTTC. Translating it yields CASTSLGGAGNEQFF.